The clone carrying this TCR beta chain was seen repeatedly, ten times or more. Its antigen is unidentified. The data stem from a study of identical twins. TCRdb ran MiXCR on the 5' RACE reads and lists one entry per CDR3 protein. This table holds around 960,000 distinct CDR3 sequences, around 12% found once. The study, taken as a whole, reports: Its conclusions, products of cross-sectional statistical analysis, did not come from following the same donors.

CDR3 length equals 15 residues. CDR1 is SGHRS and CDR2 is YFSETQ in the germline V gene. V was trimmed by 4 bases and J by 1 base, leaving 14 bases between them. These data were also filed under a second study, of yellow fever vaccine responses in identical twins.

Sequenced material: PBMCs. The rearrangement joins TRBV5-1 to TRBJ1-1, with D unclear. The origin of this receptor is a woman younger than 35 in good health. The CDR3 sequence is CASSRKTGGNTEAFF. The CDR3 nucleotides read TGCGCCAGCAGCCGAAAAACCGGCGGGAACACTGAAGCTTTCTTT.